This T cell receptor beta chain stems from a study of T cell responses to AZD1222 COVID-19 vaccine listed by TCRdb under 2021. Background on the whole study: TCR sequencing covered fewer than 250 trial participants: 200 to 210 given two doses of AZD1222 and 26 given two doses of MenACWY control vaccine. Trial participants were enrolled by age into 18-55, 56-69 and 70-plus year subgroups, with approximately 150, 30 and 60 TCR-sequenced participants respectively.

The time point label of this sample denotes: baseline before first vaccination. This specimen's treatment or condition label, interpreted: meningococcal conjugate vaccine given as trial control. Vaccinee samples came from UK trials COV001 and COV002, including a single-blind randomized controlled phase 2/3 trial of AZD1222 (ChAdOx1 nCoV-19) in healthy adults. For TCRbeta chain sequencing, PBMC samples from trial participants were taken at day 0 and at day 28 after the second dose. The CDR3 regions of human TCRbeta chains were subjected to immunosequencing. Under the source paper's analysis protocol: Repertoire TCRs were checked for matches against a reference library of SARS-CoV-2-specific TCRs that had been generated using the MIRA antigen-specificity platform. Breadth meant the fraction of unique TCRs that were SARS-CoV-2-associated, whereas depth meant the fraction of total T cells that were SARS-CoV-2-associated. Using the MIRA data, each spike-specific TCR was mapped to the spike region that the TCR reacts to and placed in a CD4 or CD8 class. Log10-transformed breadth and depth values were compared by one-way ANOVA with Sidak's multiple comparisons tests. As stored in TCRdb, this immuneACCESS dataset retains in-frame rearrangements with V and J assigned. A fraction of the clones does not appear; measured against another copy, unresolved V genes explain less than half of the discrepancy, and the remainder lacks a known reason. The V and J calls and clone size are taken from that table; D and trimming were inferred from the DNA. The sample contains about 66,000 clones, around 74% of them found a single time. Clones ranked in the top ten supply more than 20% of the sample.

General study outcomes and caveats: Epitopes outside the regions mutated in the B.1.351 and B.1.1.7 variants were reportedly recognized by nearly half of the unique spike-specific TCRs. Because no samples from the day 14 peak response were available, repertoires could be characterized only after the peak T cell response. Vaccine-associated CD4 TCRs spanned the whole spike protein, with dominant responses in regions 160-218 and 743-854. After two AZD1222 doses, both the breadth and the depth of spike-specific TCRs were significantly higher than at day 0 and than in MenACWY recipients. In the small 56-69-year group, the increase in depth fell short of significance, most likely because of low power. Conclusions about previously exposed vaccinees were limited because only a handful of AZD1222 recipients were SARS-CoV-2 seropositive at baseline. Participants were mostly white British, with more females than males. The authors suggested clonal diversity may have been underestimated.

A note on this clone: Its target antigen remains unknown. Base qualities are not recorded, but no much larger clone differs from it by a single base.

The CDR3 sequence holds 13 residues, the cysteine and phenylalanine included. Just the 39-base CDR3 DNA is kept, in frame starting at base 1. Deletion took 7 bases off V and 6 bases off J, with a span of 12 bases between the germline ends. From a lookup of the germline V gene, CDR1 and CDR2 are ENHRY and SYGVKD. Sequencing used peripheral blood, obtained on day 0 of MenACWY control vaccination. The sequence links TRBV10-3 to TRBJ1-4, with the D gene not confidently named. The source is an adult in good health. The DNA sequence reads TGTGCCATCAAATCTGGGAAAGATGAAAAACTGTTTTTT. Its protein product is CAIKSGKDEKLFF.